This entry lists 25 T cell receptor beta chains sequenced from one sample in a study of T cells in Graves' hyperthyroidism and ophthalmopathy. RNA transcripts provided the source from which TCR beta CDR3 regions were amplified. The TCR CDR3 was amplified in a first-round RT-PCR using the HTBI primer set. TCRdb reanalysed the multiplex PCR reads using MiXCR and keeps one entry per CDR3 protein. The top ten hold more than 7% of the sample, which has 650,000 to 800,000 distinct CDR3 sequences, roughly 45% seen once. Sample: peripheral blood or thyroid tissue (not recorded which). These receptors came from an adult man with Graves' disease, either hyperthyroidism or ophthalmopathy (not recorded which).

Note on this clonotype: This may be a read error, as it is one base from a much larger clone. V and J are TRBV29-1 and TRBJ2-2; no reliable D call. The germline V gene has CDR1 SQVTM and CDR2 ANQGSEA. The CDR3 extends over 12 amino acids. Trimming shortened V by 0 bases and J by 7 bases, and 6 bases separated the two germline ends. This CDR3 is CSVEEANGELFF. In DNA, the CDR3 is TGCAGCGTTGAAGAAGCCAACGGGGAGCTGTTTTTT.

This sequence joins TRBV10-3 and TRBJ1-2; 7 bases align to TRBD1. The CDR3 sequence is 13 residues long. Per germline, CDR1 ENHRY and CDR2 SYGVKD. Germline trimming cut 10 bases from V and 2 bases from J; bases unmatched to any gene: 7. The CDR3: CANLAGGNYGYTF. CDR3 coding DNA: TGTGCCAACTTGGCAGGGGGAAACTATGGCTACACCTTC.

This chain connects TRBV7-9 to TRBJ1-6, with no clear D. CDR3 length equals 14 residues. Looked up from germline, CDR1 is SEHNR and CDR2 is FQNEAQ (reference sequence). The V end lost 4 bases, the J end lost 7 bases, and 11 bases lay between the germline ends. CDR3 in DNA: TGTGCCAGCAGCTACAGAGAGGGAAATTCACCCCTCCACTTT. It is translated as CASSYREGNSPLHF.

In regard to this clonotype: A much larger clone is a single base away; this may be a read error. In DNA, the CDR3 is TGTGCCAGCAGTGTAGACAGGGGGCTTGGTAAGCCCCAGCATTTT. Translated, it gives CASSVDRGLGKPQHF. This sequence joins TRBV2 and TRBJ1-5; TRBD1 matches 10 bases. V was clipped by 4 bases and J by 8 bases; unmatched bases: 8. CDR1 SNHLY and CDR2 FYNNEI come from the germline V gene. The CDR3 is made up of 15 amino acids.

The CDR3 region is CASSEAGSNEKLFF. The DNA for the CDR3 is TGTGCCAGCAGCGAGGCAGGCTCTAATGAAAAACTGTTTTTT. The V gene is TRBV9, the J gene TRBJ1-4; D gene unclear. This CDR3 comprises 14 residues. The germline CDR1 and CDR2 sequences are SGDLS and YYNGEE. V lost 3 bases and J lost 3, with 9 bases in between.

This clonotype was seen repeatedly, ten times or more. This chain joins TRBV10-3 and TRBJ1-2, with D unclear. Germline V lookup: CDR1 ENHRY, CDR2 SYGVKD. The CDR3 extends over 14 amino acids. With 8 bases removed from V and 0 bases from J, the gap between germline ends came to 13 bases. CDR3 residues: CAILGGEPNYGYTF. In DNA form, the CDR3 reads TGTGCCATCCTGGGCGGAGAACCTAACTATGGCTACACCTTC.

In this sample, this clonotype turned up a few times. The chain has TRBV20-1 and TRBJ1-1, with a tentative D call TRBD1 (5 bases). V was pared by 0 bases and J by 4 bases, with 12 bases between. Germline lookup yields CDR1 DFQATT and CDR2 SNEGSKA (reference sequence). This CDR3 region has 14 residues. The CDR3 bases are TGCAGTGCTAGAGAGTTGGGGCAAGGCACTGAAGCTTTCTTT. This codes for CSARELGQGTEAFF.

This chain uses TRBV29-1 with TRBJ1-2, with 9 bases identical to TRBD1. Losses at the gene ends were 8 bases for V and 7 bases for J; bases not matched to a gene: 8. Germline values: CDR1 SQVTM, CDR2 ANQGSEA. CDR3 length equals 12 residues. The CDR3 DNA reads TGCAGCTCTGGACAGGGGCTATCTGGCTACACCTTC. Residues: CSSGQGLSGYTF.

This clonotype was picked up a small number of times. The chain links TRBV12-3 or TRBV12-4 to TRBJ2-2, with 7 bases fitting TRBD2. The CDR3 has 13 amino acids. V lost 6 bases and J lost 3; bases outside the gene matches: 1. CDR3 region: CASSGGYTGELFF. In DNA form, the CDR3 reads TGTGCCAGCAGCGGGGGGTACACCGGGGAGCTGTTTTTT.

This clonotype was seen more than once but under ten times. V gene TRBV7-2 combines with J gene TRBJ1-3, with a possible D match to TRBD1 (5 bases). Germline CDR1 reads SGHTA; CDR2 reads FQGNSA. The CDR3 totals 14 residues. Trimming stripped 5 bases from V and 4 bases from J, with 12 bases between. DNA of the CDR3: TGTGCCAGCAGCACCCAGGGACCCGGAAACACCATATATTTT. It encodes CASSTQGPGNTIYF.

This chain connects TRBV6-1 to TRBJ1-2, with no clear D. CDR3 size: 13 residues. Per germline, CDR1 MNHNS and CDR2 SASEGT. The germline V and J ends were trimmed by 2 bases and 8 bases, with 12 bases remaining between them. This chain's CDR3 is CASSERPKGGYTF. The CDR3 region has the DNA TGTGCCAGCAGTGAAAGACCGAAAGGAGGCTACACCTTC.

This clonotype showed up many times. V usage is TRBV24-1 and J usage is TRBJ2-5; TRBD2 aligns across 10 bases. This CDR3 contains 16 residues. With 4 bases clipped from V and 4 bases from J, the junction kept 8 bases outside the gene matches. The germline V gene encodes CDR1 KGHDR and CDR2 SFDVKD. In DNA, the CDR3 is TGTGCCACCAGTGACCCGCTAGCGGGAGCGGCAGAGACCCAGTACTTC. This gives the protein CATSDPLAGAAETQYF.

V gene TRBV10-3 combines with J gene TRBJ2-7; 13 bases align to TRBD2. The CDR3 consists of 14 residues. In germline, CDR1 is ENHRY, CDR2 SYGVKD. Trimming at V came to 3 bases and at J to 5 bases, leaving 1 base not matched to a gene. The CDR3 sequence: CAISDTSGRDEQYF. The CDR3 DNA sequence: TGTGCCATCAGTGACACTAGCGGGAGGGACGAGCAGTACTTC.

This clonotype appeared a single time. At one of its ends the junction is not consistent with the germline gene, which may arise from a read error. The gene calls are TRBV20-1 and TRBJ1-1, with D possibly matching TRBD1 (5 bases). This CDR3 has 13 residues. Germline CDR1 reads DFQATT; CDR2 reads SNEGSKA (reference sequence). The chain's CDR3 is CSASLGPNTETFF. The CDR3 DNA reads TGCAGTGCTAGTTTGGGACCGAACACTGAAACTTTCTTT.

This clonotype showed up many times. J is TRBJ1-2 and V is TRBV24-1, with TRBD1 identical over 7 bases. The CDR3 has 14 amino acids. Germline V gene sequence: CDR1 KGHDR, CDR2 SFDVKD. V was clipped by 4 bases and J by 4 bases; unmatched bases: 5. The CDR3 DNA reads as TGTGCCACCAGTGACGAAACAGGGGTCTATGGCTACACCTTC. It yields the protein CATSDETGVYGYTF.

This clonotype was seen a few times. This chain joins TRBV7-6 and TRBJ2-2; D is unclear. The CDR3 contains 14 residues. The V gene lost 2 bases and the J gene lost 5 bases, with 9 bases spanning the gap. Germline V gene sequence: CDR1 SGHVS, CDR2 FNYEAQ. The CDR3 nucleotides read TGTGCCAGCAGCTTATCAGCAGAGACCGGGGAGCTGTTTTTT. The encoded protein is CASSLSAETGELFF.

This rearrangement joins TRBV7-9 to TRBJ2-5; TRBD2 matches 10 bases. This CDR3 has 16 residues. The J segment lost 4 bases and the V segment lost 4 bases, leaving 9 bases of the junction unmatched. CDR1 is SEHNR, CDR2 FQNEAQ, per germline (reference sequence). The CDR3: CASSSAPAGGGETQYF. In DNA, the CDR3 is TGTGCCAGCAGCTCGGCTCCAGCGGGAGGGGGAGAGACCCAGTACTTC.

This clonotype came up a few times. This chain connects TRBV20-1 to TRBJ1-4, with D unclear. Trimming took 6 bases from V and 0 from J, leaving 8 bases between them. Germline values: CDR1 DFQATT, CDR2 SNEGSKA (reference sequence). This CDR3 comprises 13 residues. CDR3 DNA sequence: TGCAGTGCCCCACAGACAACTAATGAAAAACTGTTTTTT. Its translation is CSAPQTTNEKLFF.

The V gene is TRBV19, the J gene TRBJ1-1; the D is unclear. The CDR3 length is 15 residues. V lost 4 bases and J 0 bases, leaving 12 bases between the germline ends. The germline V gene encodes CDR1 LNHDA and CDR2 SQIVND (reference sequence). The CDR3 is CASSSIDAMNTEAFF. DNA for the CDR3: TGTGCCAGTAGTAGTATCGACGCCATGAACACTGAAGCTTTCTTT.

This chain connects TRBV12-5 to TRBJ1-1; 8 nucleotides match TRBD1. Germline loops: CDR1 LGHNT, CDR2 FRNRAP. This CDR3 has 15 amino acids. CDR3 region: CASSLATGAYTEAFF. The CDR3 nucleotides are TGTGCCAGCAGTTTAGCGACAGGGGCATACACTGAAGCTTTCTTT.

This sequence joins TRBV7-2 and TRBJ1-1; 9 positions agree with TRBD1. This CDR3 has 17 residues. V lost 6 bases to trimming and J lost 5 bases; unmatched junction nucleotides: 16. Germline loops: CDR1 SGHTA, CDR2 FQGNSA. CDR3 DNA: TGTGCCAGCAGGCCGGGACAGGGCCCTTCCTTGAGAACTGAAGCTTTCTTT. This translates into CASRPGQGPSLRTEAFF.

This clonotype has just a few counts. The V call is TRBV9, the J call TRBJ1-1, with 8 nucleotides matching TRBD1. The V gene's germline CDR1 is SGDLS and CDR2 YYNGEE. The CDR3 runs 14 residues. V trimming: 2 bases; J trimming: 4 bases; junction bases outside the gene matches: 4. The CDR3 reads CASSVSDRGTEAFF. The CDR3 coding sequence is TGTGCCAGCAGCGTCAGTGACAGGGGCACTGAAGCTTTCTTT.

This clonotype was seen at least ten times. The genes are TRBV29-1 and TRBJ2-5, with 7 bases identical to TRBD2. Trimming at V came to 6 bases and at J to 5 bases, leaving 15 bases not matched to a gene. Germline lookup yields CDR1 SQVTM and CDR2 ANQGSEA. The CDR3 has 15 residues. CDR3 DNA: TGCAGCGTGGGGGGTGGACGGGGGGTTGTGGAGACCCAGTACTTC. Amino acid sequence: CSVGGGRGVVETQYF. Drawing the rest from reference TRBV29-1 and TRBJ2-5, the complete variable domain is SAVISQKPSRDICQRGTSLTIQCQVDSQVTMMFWYRQQPGQSLTLIATANQGSEATYESGFVIDKFPISRPNLTFSTLTVSNMSPEDSSIYLCSVGGGRGVVETQYFGPGTRLLVL.

This clonotype was seen more than once but under ten times. The gene calls are TRBV6-6 and TRBJ1-5; weak D call: TRBD1 (5 bases). The V gene lost 4 bases and the J gene lost 1 base, with 11 bases spanning the gap. Germline CDR1 and CDR2: MNHNY and SVGAGI (reference sequence). CDR3 length: 15 residues. CDR3 in DNA: TGTGCCAGCAGTTTAGGGGCATGGAGCAATCAGCCCCAGCATTTT. Translation: CASSLGAWSNQPQHF.

J is TRBJ1-4 and V is TRBV20-1, with TRBD1 matching 11 bases. The V segment lost 5 bases and the J segment 10 bases; nucleotides outside the gene matches: 6. CDR3 length: 13 amino acids. Per germline, CDR1 DFQATT and CDR2 SNEGSKA (reference sequence). For the CDR3, the DNA is TGCAGTGCTGGGGGACAGGGGGAGGGAAAACTGTTTTTT. This encodes CSAGGQGEGKLFF.